These 21 T cell receptor beta chains came from one sample sequenced in a study of Ad26.COV2.S vaccination and SARS-CoV-2 variants. Sequencing used immunoSEQ multiplex PCR; TCRdb keeps in-frame clones, though not all of them. The profile shows 250,000 or so clones, around 90% of them singletons. Treatment reported: around 19 received Ad26.COV2.S at low or high dose, single or two shots; roughly 5 received placebo; per-sample allocation not given. Specimen acquisition occurred on day 63 following the initial vaccine or placebo injection. Source: peripheral blood, taken in a trial of Ad26.COV2.S vaccine versus placebo. The source of these receptors is a person aged 18-65 years who received the Ad26.COV2.S COVID-19 vaccine or a placebo.

This sequence joins TRBV11-2 and TRBJ2-5; 7 bases line up with TRBD1. This CDR3 region has 15 residues. The V segment lost 1 base and the J segment 0 bases; nucleotides outside the gene matches: 2. Germline V gene lookup returns CDR1 SGHAT and CDR2 FQNNGV. The CDR3 DNA reads as TGTGCCAGCAGCTTAGGAGACAGGGACCAAGAGACCCAGTACTTC. It is translated as CASSLGDRDQETQYF.

V gene TRBV5-4 combines with J gene TRBJ2-5; D gene uncertain. V was clipped by 4 bases and J by 2 bases, with 6 bases between them. From germline, CDR1 is SGHNT and CDR2 YYREEE (reference sequence). The CDR3 totals 12 residues. DNA of the CDR3: TGTGCCAGCAGCGTTTCACAAGAGACCCAGTACTTC. Translated: CASSVSQETQYF.

The chain is built from TRBV6-5 and TRBJ2-3; 9 bases align to TRBD2. The CDR3 runs to 15 residues. The germline CDR1 and CDR2 sequences are MNHEY and SVGAGI. V was clipped by 5 bases and J by 2 bases; unmatched bases: 5. The CDR3 is CASSRTSEVTDTQYF. CDR3 DNA sequence: TGTGCCAGCAGTAGGACTAGCGAGGTCACAGATACGCAGTATTTT.

The V call is TRBV2, the J call TRBJ2-1; 7 nucleotides align to TRBD1. Germline CDR1 is SNHLY and CDR2 is FYNNEI. The V and J ends lost 6 bases and 2 bases, in that order; junction bases with no gene match: 4. The CDR3 has 14 residues. The CDR3 here is CASRRGRTYNEQFF. CDR3 in DNA: TGTGCCAGCAGGAGGGGGCGAACCTACAATGAGCAGTTCTTC.

The chain links TRBV11-2 to TRBJ1-1; D possibly corresponds to TRBD1 (5 bases). Germline lookup yields CDR1 SGHAT and CDR2 FQNNGV. The CDR3 is made up of 14 amino acids. Deletions cut 1 base from V and 3 bases from J, with 9 bases between. For the CDR3, the DNA is TGTGCCAGCAGCTTAGGTATGGGGGACACTGAAGCTTTCTTT. This codes for CASSLGMGDTEAFF.

The V gene is TRBV30, the J gene TRBJ1-2; the D gene is possibly TRBD1 (6 bases). V was cut by 5 bases and J by 5 bases, with 18 bases left in between. Germline V gene lookup returns CDR1 GTSNPN and CDR2 SVGIG (reference sequence). This CDR3 has 14 residues. The CDR3, as DNA: TGTGCCTGGCTAGAGCAGGGGCGTTTATATGGCTACACCTTC. Translation: CAWLEQGRLYGYTF.

This sequence joins TRBV19 and TRBJ2-3, with D perhaps matching TRBD1 (6 bases). Germline CDR1 reads LNHDA; CDR2 reads SQIVND (reference sequence). The germline V and J ends were trimmed by 0 bases and 4 bases, with 14 bases remaining between them. The CDR3 totals 16 residues. In nucleotides, the CDR3 is TGTGCCAGTAGTATAGATACGGCAGGGGCCCCAGATACGCAGTATTTT. This gives the protein CASSIDTAGAPDTQYF.

The chain employs TRBV4-2 and TRBJ2-3; D might be TRBD1 or TRBD2, each matching 7 bases. Germline V lookup: CDR1 LGHNA, CDR2 YNFKEQ. V lost 4 bases and J 5 bases, leaving 16 bases between the germline ends. This CDR3 region has 15 residues. The CDR3 here is CASSPQQGREDTQYF. The CDR3 DNA sequence: TGTGCCAGCAGCCCTCAACAGGGGAGGGAAGATACGCAGTATTTT.

This chain uses TRBV11-2 with TRBJ2-1, with TRBD2 matching 9 bases. The germline V gene encodes CDR1 SGHAT and CDR2 FQNNGV. The CDR3 is made up of 17 amino acids. The V and J ends lost 1 base and 7 bases, in that order; junction bases with no gene match: 11. This CDR3 is CASSLGLAGVVGNEQFF. The CDR3 nucleotides read TGTGCCAGCAGCTTAGGCTTAGCGGGAGTAGTCGGTAATGAGCAGTTCTTC. The full variable domain, completed using reference TRBV11-2 and TRBJ2-1, is EAGVAQSPRYKIIEKRQSVAFWCNPISGHATLYWYQQILGQGPKLLIQFQNNGVVDDSQLPKDRFSAERLKGVDSTLKIQPAKLEDSAVYLCASSLGLAGVVGNEQFFGPGTRLTVL.

The CDR3 coding sequence is TGTGCCACCAGCAGAGATGAATATTTGGGACTAGGAGAATACGAGCAGTACGTC. Translating it yields CATSRDEYLGLGEYEQYV. The V gene is TRBV15, the J gene TRBJ2-7, with 8 bases aligning to TRBD2. The CDR3 spans 18 residues. Germline values: CDR1 LNHNV, CDR2 YYDKDF (reference sequence). V dropped 0 bases and J dropped 4; count of bases not matched to a gene: 14.

V gene TRBV6-5 combines with J gene TRBJ1-3; maybe TRBD1 (6 bases). This CDR3 has 15 amino acids. Per the germline V gene, CDR1 is MNHEY and CDR2 is SVGAGI. V was cut by 6 bases and J by 0 bases, with 12 bases left in between. CDR3 DNA sequence: TGTGCCAGCAGCCAGGGACACAGCTCTGGAAACACCATATATTTT. Its protein is CASSQGHSSGNTIYF.

CDR3 nucleotide sequence: TGTGCCAGCAGCATAACGGGGGACAGTTTCGACGAGCAGTACTTC. Translation: CASSITGDSFDEQYF. The chain joins TRBV13 to TRBJ2-7; D possibly corresponds to TRBD1 (7 bases). V was shortened by 5 bases and J by 5 bases, with 19 bases between the two germline ends. CDR1 and CDR2 from the germline V gene are PRHDT and FYEKMQ (reference sequence). The CDR3 runs to 15 residues.

The rearrangement joins TRBV2 to TRBJ2-1; the D gene is possibly TRBD1 (6 bases). The length of the CDR3 is 16 residues. Germline V gene sequence: CDR1 SNHLY, CDR2 FYNNEI. Between the trimmed V and J ends, which lost 4 bases and 4 bases, there was a span of 17 bases. The CDR3 region is CASSGTTGTLYNEQFF. The CDR3 DNA follows: TGTGCCAGCAGTGGAACCACAGGGACCCTTTACAATGAGCAGTTCTTC.

The chain has TRBV5-5 and TRBJ1-4; possible D gene TRBD1, 5 bases. The ends were cut back, 1 base at V and 7 bases at J, with 11 bases in the middle. The V gene's germline CDR1 is SGHKS and CDR2 YYEKEE (reference sequence). CDR3 size: 14 residues. Here the CDR3 DNA reads TGTGCCAGCAGCTTGAGTCAGGGCGGTGAAAAACTGTTTTTT. Translating it yields CASSLSQGGEKLFF.

This clone was detected a few times. The genes are TRBV7-2 and TRBJ2-3; 7 positions agree with TRBD2. After removal of 3 bases from V and 2 bases from J, the junction contained 8 bases not matched to a gene. The CDR3 extends over 16 amino acids. CDR1 is SGHTA and CDR2 is FQGNSA in the germline V gene. The CDR3 here is CASSFPPAGFTDTQYF. The CDR3 DNA sequence: TGTGCCAGCAGCTTCCCCCCAGCGGGGTTCACAGATACGCAGTATTTT.

The chain combines TRBV30 with TRBJ2-2; 10 bases fit TRBD2. Germline trimming cut 4 bases from V and 6 bases from J; bases unmatched to any gene: 8. The CDR3 consists of 15 residues. Germline V gives CDR1 GTSNPN, CDR2 SVGIG (reference sequence). The CDR3 reads CAWTSGGARAGELFF. CDR3 DNA sequence: TGTGCCTGGACCAGCGGGGGGGCCCGCGCCGGGGAGCTGTTTTTT.

This clone was seen a handful of times. The chain combines TRBV7-9 with TRBJ1-3; TRBD1 might be the D (5 bases). V lost 5 bases to trimming and J lost 0 bases, with 17 bases between them. CDR3 length equals 17 residues. The germline CDR1 and CDR2 sequences are SEHNR and FQNEAQ (reference sequence). The CDR3 protein is CASSPAYDSRSGNTIYF. CDR3 nucleotide sequence: TGTGCCAGCAGCCCGGCGTACGACAGCCGCTCTGGAAACACCATATATTTT.

The chain employs TRBV9 and TRBJ1-1, with D hard to call. Germline values: CDR1 SGDLS, CDR2 YYNGEE. There are 14 residues in the CDR3. Trimming shortened V by 2 bases and J by 4 bases, and 12 bases separated the two germline ends. The CDR3 DNA is TGTGCCAGCAGCGTTTCCGGGCTAACCACTGAAGCTTTCTTT. Protein: CASSVSGLTTEAFF.

DNA of the CDR3: TGTGCCAGCAGCTTGACACGGCAAATGCAAAATTCACCCCTCCACTTT. It specifies CASSLTRQMQNSPLHF. This rearrangement joins TRBV5-5 to TRBJ1-6, with D unresolved. The germline gives CDR1 SGHKS, CDR2 YYEKEE (reference sequence). This CDR3 has 16 amino acids. The V end lost 1 base, the J end lost 7 bases, and 15 bases lay between the germline ends.

This chain links TRBV5-1 with TRBJ2-3, with a tentative D call TRBD1 (6 bases). The CDR3 extends over 14 amino acids. The V gene's germline CDR1 is SGHRS and CDR2 YFSETQ. The V end was cut by 4 bases, the J end by 2 bases, with 11 bases between. DNA of the CDR3: TGCGCCAGCAGCCCCCAGGGGAACACAGATACGCAGTATTTT. Its protein product is CASSPQGNTDTQYF. The full variable domain, with the rest looked up from reference TRBV5-1 and TRBJ2-3, is KAGVTQTPRYLIKTRGQQVTLSCSPISGHRSVSWYQQTPGQGLQFLFEYFSETQRNKGNFPGRFSGRQFSNSRSEMNVSTLELGDSALYLCASSPQGNTDTQYFGPGTRLTVL.

This rearrangement joins TRBV13 to TRBJ1-1, with D unclear. Per germline, CDR1 PRHDT and CDR2 FYEKMQ (reference sequence). The CDR3 is 15 residues long. V gave up 2 bases and J gave up 0 bases, with 10 bases separating them. The CDR3 is CASSLKRLMNTEAFF. The CDR3 DNA reads TGTGCCAGCAGCTTAAAGCGACTGATGAACACTGAAGCTTTCTTT.